A single sample is the source of the 32 T cell receptor beta chains below, sequenced in a study of T cell responses to AZD1222 COVID-19 vaccine. Profiling relied on immunoSEQ multiplex PCR, and the TCRdb table lists in-frame clones only, not all of them. The profile shows around 60,000 clones, about 81% of them singletons. The sample consisted of peripheral blood, taken 28 days after the second AZD1222 dose. The source of these receptors is an adult who received the AZD1222 COVID-19 vaccine.

The V gene is TRBV24-1, the J gene TRBJ2-5, with D perhaps matching TRBD2 (7 bases). V was shortened by 3 bases and J by 5 bases, with 15 bases between the two germline ends. CDR1 KGHDR and CDR2 SFDVKD come from the germline V gene. The CDR3 has 15 residues. CDR3 amino acids: CATSDGGGLLETQYF. The CDR3 DNA sequence: TGTGCCACCAGTGATGGGGGGGGCCTGTTGGAGACCCAGTACTTC.

This chain links TRBV7-2 with TRBJ2-1, with D unclear. Trimming left V 2 bases short and J 8 bases short, with 13 bases between. The CDR3 runs 14 residues. Germline V gene lookup returns CDR1 SGHTA and CDR2 FQGNSA. CDR3 nucleotide sequence: TGTGCCAGCAGCTTATCTCCGGTTTTCGATGAGCAGTTCTTC. It codes for CASSLSPVFDEQFF.

The chain recombines TRBV10-1 with TRBJ1-1, with D unresolved. Deletions cut 6 bases from V and 4 bases from J, with 18 bases between. This CDR3 region has 15 residues. Germline assignment: CDR1 WNHNN and CDR2 SYGVQD (reference sequence). CDR3 bases: TGCGCCAGCAGCGGCCATGACACGCCTGGCACTGAAGCTTTCTTT. It specifies CASSGHDTPGTEAFF.

This chain connects TRBV28 to TRBJ1-1, with TRBD1 as a possible D gene (5 bases). Germline CDR1 reads MDHEN; CDR2 reads SYDVKM. This CDR3 is 16 amino acids long. V lost 5 bases and J 1 base, leaving 17 bases between the germline ends. This CDR3 reads CASSTQGVWENTEAFF. CDR3 in DNA: TGTGCCAGCAGTACCCAGGGTGTTTGGGAGAACACTGAAGCTTTCTTT.

In this sample, this clone turned up once. This same CDR3 is encoded by further DNA sequences in the sample. V gene TRBV5-1 combines with J gene TRBJ2-1; D not resolved. Trimming took off 6 bases at V and 0 bases at J, with 4 bases between the two ends. The CDR3 is made up of 12 amino acids. CDR1 is SGHRS and CDR2 is YFSETQ in the germline V gene. CDR3 amino acids: CASKDSYNEQFF. As DNA, the CDR3 is TGCGCCAGCAAGGACTCCTACAATGAGCAGTTCTTC.

This clone was counted only a few times. J is TRBJ2-7 and V is TRBV3-1 (or the pseudogene TRBV3-2); TRBD1 matches 9 bases. Looked up from germline, CDR1 is LGHDT and CDR2 is YNNKEL (reference sequence). The CDR3 has 15 residues. V lost 7 bases to trimming and J lost 0 bases; unmatched junction nucleotides: 7. CDR3 sequence reads: CASIDRGSGSYEQYF. DNA for the CDR3: TGTGCCAGCATCGACAGGGGGTCGGGCTCCTACGAGCAGTACTTC.

This chain connects TRBV29-1 to TRBJ1-2; 9 positions agree with TRBD1. The CDR3 extends over 15 amino acids. Germline V gene data show CDR1 as SQVTM and CDR2 as ANQGSEA. The trim removed 4 bases at V and 4 bases at J, leaving 10 bases unmatched. CDR3 nucleotide sequence: TGCAGCGTTGTGGGGGGACAGGGCCCTTTCTATGGCTACACCTTC. The encoded protein is CSVVGGQGPFYGYTF.

V usage is TRBV7-9 and J usage is TRBJ2-5; perhaps TRBD1 as D (5 bases). This CDR3 is 15 amino acids long. Germline V gene sequence: CDR1 SEHNR, CDR2 FQNEAQ (reference sequence). V was shortened by 1 base and J by 1 base, with 10 bases between the two germline ends. CDR3 sequence (DNA): TGTGCCAGCAGCTTAGGAGACAGAGCCCAAGAGACCCAGTACTTC. Translation gives CASSLGDRAQETQYF.

This chain connects TRBV6-5 to TRBJ2-1; D might be TRBD2 (6 bases). Trimming removed 2 bases at V and 7 bases at J, with 12 bases between. Germline lookup yields CDR1 MNHEY and CDR2 SVGAGI. The CDR3 spans 14 residues. The CDR3 region is CASSYVGGGNEQFF. DNA for the CDR3: TGTGCCAGCAGTTACGTGGGAGGCGGGAATGAGCAGTTCTTC.

The CDR3 DNA reads TGTGCCAGCAGCTCCTCGGGGGTGCCAGCTGGCTACACCTTC. Amino acids: CASSSSGVPAGYTF. The chain has TRBV7-9 and TRBJ1-2; tentative D call: TRBD1 (5 bases). V lost 4 bases and J 7 bases, leaving 16 bases between the germline ends. Germline lookup yields CDR1 SEHNR and CDR2 FQNEAQ (reference sequence). This CDR3 region has 14 residues. The variable domain in full, completed from reference TRBV7-9 and TRBJ1-2, reads DTGVSQNPRHKITKRGQNVTFRCDPISEHNRLYWYRQTLGQGPEFLTYFQNEAQLEKSRLLSDRFSAERPKGSFSTLEIQRTEQGDSAMYLCASSSSGVPAGYTFGSGTRLTVV.

The chain uses TRBV4-2 and TRBJ2-7; 12 bases agree with TRBD2. Germline assignment: CDR1 LGHNA and CDR2 YNFKEQ. The CDR3 sequence is 15 residues long. The V gene end was trimmed by 4 bases and the J gene end by 3 bases; junction bases not matched to a gene: 4. The CDR3 reads CASSPTSGGIYEQYF. The CDR3 DNA follows: TGTGCCAGCAGCCCGACTAGCGGGGGAATCTACGAGCAGTACTTC.

The rearrangement joins TRBV4-3 to TRBJ2-3; 11 bases are a match to TRBD1. The CDR3 contains 16 residues. V lost 6 bases and J lost 6; bases outside the gene matches: 11. The germline CDR1 and CDR2 sequences are LGHNA and YSLEER. The CDR3 bases are TGCGCCAGCAGTCGGAATCCGGGACAGGGGGGGGATACGCAGTATTTT. Residues: CASSRNPGQGGDTQYF.

The V gene is TRBV6-1, the J gene TRBJ1-1; a weak D match, TRBD1 (5 bases). Per the germline V gene, CDR1 is MNHNS and CDR2 is SASEGT. CDR3 length equals 13 residues. Trimming shortened V by 3 bases and J by 1 base, and 6 bases separated the two germline ends. DNA of the CDR3: TGTGCCAGCAGTGAGACAGCGAACACTGAAGCTTTCTTT. This gives the protein CASSETANTEAFF.

This chain joins TRBV6-5 and TRBJ1-5; 7 bases align to TRBD1. Trimming cost V 6 bases and J 7 bases; bases outside gene matches: 12. CDR3 length: 15 amino acids. Germline lookup yields CDR1 MNHEY and CDR2 SVGAGI. The CDR3: CASRPGNRGRQPQHF. The DNA of the CDR3 is TGTGCCAGCAGACCGGGAAACAGGGGAAGGCAGCCCCAGCATTTT.

The count of this clone is one. This rearrangement joins TRBV7-2 to TRBJ2-5, with 7 nucleotides matching TRBD2. There are 19 residues in the CDR3. V lost 10 bases and J lost 4; bases outside the gene matches: 27. In germline, CDR1 is SGHTA, CDR2 FQGNSA. CDR3 loop: CAKLRTRRTGPLKGETQYF. The CDR3 coding sequence is TGTGCCAAGCTGAGGACTAGAAGGACCGGACCGCTCAAGGGAGAGACCCAGTACTTC.

The CDR3 coding sequence is TGTGCCAGCAGCTGGACTAGCGGGCCCGGGGAGACCCAGTACTTC. Protein: CASSWTSGPGETQYF. V gene TRBV11-2 combines with J gene TRBJ2-5; TRBD2 matches 11 bases. The CDR3 totals 15 residues. Germline-derived CDR1 and CDR2 are SGHAT and FQNNGV. Unmatched junction bases numbered 6, after V lost 4 bases and J lost 5 bases. Based on the CDR3 plus reference TRBV11-2 and TRBJ2-5, the full variable domain is EAGVAQSPRYKIIEKRQSVAFWCNPISGHATLYWYQQILGQGPKLLIQFQNNGVVDDSQLPKDRFSAERLKGVDSTLKIQPAKLEDSAVYLCASSWTSGPGETQYFGPGTRLLVL.

The chain recombines TRBV6-2 or TRBV6-3 with TRBJ2-7; 7 positions match TRBD1. The V segment lost 2 bases and the J segment 6 bases; nucleotides outside the gene matches: 7. Germline V gives CDR1 MNHEY, CDR2 SVGEGT. This CDR3 contains 14 residues. In nucleotides, the CDR3 is TGTGCCAGCAGTTACATCGGCGCAGGGGGCGAGCAGTACTTC. Its translation is CASSYIGAGGEQYF.

The rearrangement uses TRBV3-1 (or the pseudogene TRBV3-2) and TRBJ1-1, with no clear D. The V gene lost 0 bases and the J gene lost 9 bases, with 11 bases spanning the gap. There are 13 residues in the CDR3. Germline loops: CDR1 LGHDT, CDR2 YNNKEL (reference sequence). The chain's CDR3 is CASSQDLSGKAFF. CDR3 nucleotides: TGTGCCAGCAGCCAAGATCTGTCAGGCAAAGCTTTCTTT.

This clone appeared once. This chain links TRBV7-8 with TRBJ2-7; 7 nucleotides align to TRBD2. Germline V gene data show CDR1 as SGHVS and CDR2 as FQNEAQ. V lost 6 bases to trimming and J lost 3 bases; unmatched junction nucleotides: 8. CDR3 size: 14 residues. In DNA, the CDR3 is TGTGCCAGCAGTTCCAGGGAGGGGAGCTACGAGCAGTACTTC. Translated: CASSSREGSYEQYF.

The chain joins TRBV19 to TRBJ2-3, with D possibly matching TRBD2 (6 bases). This CDR3 contains 15 residues. CDR1 and CDR2 (germline): LNHDA, SQIVND (reference sequence). The ends were cut back, 5 bases at V and 1 base at J, with 13 bases in the middle. The CDR3 nucleotides read TGTGCCAGTAGTGTCCGCGGGGCAGGCACAGATACGCAGTATTTT. It specifies CASSVRGAGTDTQYF.

This clone was seen just once. The V call is TRBV6-5, the J call TRBJ2-2; no reliable D call. CDR1 is MNHEY, CDR2 SVGAGI, per germline. The CDR3 runs to 14 residues. V was clipped by 0 bases and J by 0 bases, with 2 bases between them. The CDR3 DNA reads TGTGCCAGCAGTTACTCGACGAACACCGGGGAGCTGTTTTTT. Protein product: CASSYSTNTGELFF.

A single count supports this clone. CDR3 DNA sequence: TGTGCCAGCAGCTTAGAATTCGGAGGGCAGTACTTC. As protein: CASSLEFGGQYF. The V gene is TRBV7-8, the J gene TRBJ2-7, with a possible D match to TRBD2 (5 bases). V dropped 1 base and J dropped 9 bases, with 10 bases sitting between them. This CDR3 is built from 12 residues. The germline V gene has CDR1 SGHVS and CDR2 FQNEAQ.

The chain joins TRBV19 to TRBJ2-3; D is possibly TRBD2 (5 bases). CDR1 LNHDA and CDR2 SQIVND come from the germline V gene (reference sequence). The V end lost 4 bases, the J end lost 8 bases, and 13 bases lay between the germline ends. This CDR3 contains 13 residues. The CDR3 DNA follows: TGTGCCAGTAGTACCGTGGGAGAGGGTACGCAGTATTTT. Protein: CASSTVGEGTQYF.

The chain couples TRBV2 to TRBJ1-6, with D perhaps TRBD1 (6 bases). Germline-derived CDR1 and CDR2 are SNHLY and FYNNEI. The length of the CDR3 is 14 residues. Between the trimmed V and J ends, which lost 2 bases and 8 bases, there was a span of 10 bases. The DNA for the CDR3 is TGTGCCAGCAGTGAATTAGGGGGGGATTCACCCCTCCACTTT. This codes for CASSELGGDSPLHF. The entire variable domain, with the rest obtained from reference TRBV2 and TRBJ1-6, is as follows: EPEVTQTPSHQVTQMGQEVILRCVPISNHLYFYWYRQILGQKVEFLVSFYNNEISEKSEIFDDQFSVERPDGSNFTLKIRSTKLEDSAMYFCASSELGGDSPLHFGNGTRLTVT.

The J gene is TRBJ2-5, the V gene TRBV11-2; D unresolved. Trimming shortened V by 4 bases and J by 5 bases, and 14 bases separated the two germline ends. This CDR3 is 14 amino acids long. CDR1 and CDR2 (germline): SGHAT, FQNNGV. The CDR3 DNA sequence: TGTGCCAGCAGCTCCCGGATTCTACGGGAGACCCAGTACTTC. Translation gives CASSSRILRETQYF.

The V call is TRBV30, the J call TRBJ2-1, with TRBD2 matching over 8 bases. The CDR3 consists of 16 residues. With V trimmed by 8 bases and J by 0 bases, 12 bases remained unmatched. Germline CDR1 GTSNPN, CDR2 SVGIG (reference sequence). In nucleotides, the CDR3 is TGTGCCAGCACCCCCCGGGGGGGCATCTCCTACAATGAGCAGTTCTTC. This sequence encodes CASTPRGGISYNEQFF.

The sample holds many counts of this clone. V usage is TRBV7-2 and J usage is TRBJ1-1; 7 positions agree with TRBD1. CDR1 is SGHTA, CDR2 FQGNSA, per germline. The junction had 4 bases not matched to a gene; V was cut back by 5 bases and J by 1 base. This CDR3 contains 14 residues. CDR3 region: CASSLWTGNTEAFF. Written as DNA, the CDR3 is TGTGCCAGCAGCCTTTGGACAGGGAACACTGAAGCTTTCTTT.

This chain links TRBV28 with TRBJ2-1; no reliable D call. Deletions cut 7 bases from V and 1 base from J, with 11 bases between. CDR3 length equals 14 residues. Germline V gives CDR1 MDHEN, CDR2 SYDVKM. CDR3 sequence reads: CASTIFQSYNEQFF. The CDR3 nucleotides are TGTGCCAGCACCATCTTCCAGTCCTACAATGAGCAGTTCTTC.

J is TRBJ2-3 and V is TRBV19; D possibly corresponds to TRBD2 (5 bases). Germline CDR1 and CDR2: LNHDA and SQIVND (reference sequence). The CDR3 spans 15 residues. V lost 4 bases and J 1 base, leaving 12 bases between the germline ends. The CDR3 DNA is TGTGCCAGTAGTAGCCCCCCCGGGGGCACAGATACGCAGTATTTT. Translating it yields CASSSPPGGTDTQYF.

V is TRBV5-1 and J is TRBJ1-1; 8 nucleotides line up with TRBD1. Germline CDR1 and CDR2: SGHRS and YFSETQ. The V and J ends lost 0 bases and 5 bases, in that order; junction bases with no gene match: 6. The CDR3 is 15 amino acids. Here the CDR3 reads CASSLVTGEGTEAFF. For the CDR3, the DNA is TGCGCCAGCAGCTTGGTGACAGGGGAGGGGACTGAAGCTTTCTTT.

The rearrangement links TRBV7-2 to TRBJ2-7, with TRBD2 identical over 10 bases. V shed 1 base, J shed 3 bases, and the junction held 3 bases outside the gene matches. Germline assignment: CDR1 SGHTA and CDR2 FQGNSA. CDR3 length: 15 residues. The CDR3, as DNA: TGTGCCAGCAGCTTAGGAACTAGCGGGATCTACGAGCAGTACTTC. Translating gives CASSLGTSGIYEQYF.

J is TRBJ1-2 and V is TRBV5-1; no clear D. Trimming removed 2 bases at V and 8 bases at J, with 13 bases between. CDR1 and CDR2 from the germline V gene are SGHRS and YFSETQ. CDR3 length equals 13 residues. The CDR3 protein is CASSFSGETGYTF. DNA of the CDR3: TGCGCCAGCAGCTTCAGCGGGGAAACGGGCTACACCTTC.